One and the same sample provided the 20 T cell receptor beta chains below, sequenced in a study of metastatic and nonmetastatic thyroid tumors. With MiXCR, TCRdb reprocessed the PCR reads. The table shows some 17,000 clones, with about a quarter occurring only once. The entire patient cohort was treatment-naive prior to thyroid surgery. The sequenced sample consisted of adjacent normal tissue. These receptors all stem from a female donor with papillary thyroid cancer or a benign thyroid nodule (not recorded which). Some clones in this sample may be carry-over from other donors' samples.

The rearrangement links TRBV4-1 to TRBJ1-5, with TRBD1 matching over 10 bases. This CDR3 has 19 residues. With 1 base clipped from V and 0 bases from J, the junction kept 9 bases outside the gene matches. Per germline, CDR1 MGHRA and CDR2 YSYEKL. The CDR3 coding sequence is TGCGCCAGCAGCCAAGCCCCAGCCGGGACAGGGGATAGCAATCAGCCCCAGCATTTT. It yields the protein CASSQAPAGTGDSNQPQHF.

The chain is built from TRBV28 and TRBJ1-2, with a tentative D call TRBD1 (6 bases). This CDR3 region has 15 residues. V shed 5 bases and J shed 2 bases, with 15 bases lying between them. Germline V lookup: CDR1 MDHEN, CDR2 SYDVKM. CDR3 coding DNA: TGTGCCAGCAGTCCGGGGGGCGGGAGGAACTATGGCTACACCTTC. It specifies CASSPGGGRNYGYTF.

This clone has a handful of counts. The chain links TRBV2 to TRBJ2-3; 9 bases line up with TRBD1. The CDR3 is made up of 12 amino acids. The trim removed 6 bases at V and 11 bases at J, leaving 6 bases unmatched. Germline assignment: CDR1 SNHLY and CDR2 FYNNEI. For the CDR3, the DNA is TGTGCCAGCAGCCCCCGGGACAGGGTGCAGTATTTT. It translates to CASSPRDRVQYF.

This clone was seen ten or more times. The CDR3 protein is CASSMIRTDGYTF. In DNA, the CDR3 is TGTGCCAGCAGCATGATCCGGACAGATGGCTACACCTTC. The rearrangement joins TRBV6-2 or TRBV6-3 to TRBJ1-2, with D possibly being TRBD1 (6 bases). Looked up from germline, CDR1 is MNHEY and CDR2 is SVGEGT. CDR3 size: 13 residues. Trimming removed 6 bases at V and 6 bases at J, with 14 bases between.

The gene calls are TRBV9 and TRBJ2-7; D ambiguous. Deletions cut 0 bases from V and 4 bases from J, with 11 bases between. CDR1 and CDR2 from the germline V gene are SGDLS and YYNGEE. The CDR3 loop spans 14 amino acids. The CDR3 loop is CASSVGATTYEQYF. The DNA for the CDR3 is TGTGCCAGCAGCGTAGGGGCGACAACATACGAGCAGTACTTC.

The rearrangement joins TRBV4-1 to TRBJ1-6; tentative D call: TRBD1 (6 bases). Germline values: CDR1 MGHRA, CDR2 YSYEKL. Between the trimmed V and J ends, which lost 3 bases and 0 bases, there was a span of 15 bases. CDR3 length equals 18 residues. The CDR3 spells CASSHWTAGLSYNSPLHF. The CDR3 DNA sequence: TGCGCCAGCAGCCACTGGACAGCAGGCCTCTCCTATAATTCACCCCTCCACTTT.

This clone was seen a handful of times. V gene TRBV20-1 combines with J gene TRBJ2-3, with unresolved D. The length of the CDR3 is 12 residues. Trimming cost V 5 bases and J 2 bases, with 8 bases left between them. Germline values: CDR1 DFQATT, CDR2 SNEGSKA (reference sequence). CDR3 sequence reads: CSAVEITDTQYF. CDR3 in DNA: TGCAGTGCTGTGGAAATCACAGATACGCAGTATTTT.

In its sample, this clone was seen many times. The chain uses TRBV5-4 and TRBJ1-1; 7 nucleotides match TRBD1. Germline V CDR1 and CDR2: SGHNT, YYREEE (reference sequence). V was pared by 5 bases and J by 1 base, with 8 bases of the junction left unmatched. The CDR3 is made up of 15 amino acids. The DNA of the CDR3 is TGTGCCAGCAGTTACCGGACAGGAGAGAACACTGAAGCTTTCTTT. Encoded protein: CASSYRTGENTEAFF.

This chain links TRBV20-1 with TRBJ2-7, with 11 bases identical to TRBD2. The V gene's germline CDR1 is DFQATT and CDR2 SNEGSKA (reference sequence). The CDR3 is 14 amino acids. With 5 bases clipped from V and 3 bases from J, the junction kept 6 bases outside the gene matches. CDR3 amino acids: CSADSGRAGYEQYF. CDR3 coding DNA: TGCAGTGCTGATAGCGGGAGGGCAGGCTACGAGCAGTACTTC.

J is TRBJ1-5 and V is TRBV11-1; TRBD1 aligns across 10 bases. The length of the CDR3 is 16 residues. CDR1 is SGHAT and CDR2 is FQDESV in the germline V gene (reference sequence). V shed 2 bases, J shed 7 bases, and the junction held 8 bases outside the gene matches. The CDR3 reads CASSLSGTGAEQPQHF. For the CDR3, the DNA is TGTGCCAGCAGCTTATCCGGGACAGGGGCGGAACAGCCCCAGCATTTT.

Regarding this clone: Sequence at one end of the junction differs from germline and may be a read error. The rearrangement joins TRBV6-5 to TRBJ2-2; possibly TRBD2 for D (5 bases). The CDR3 is made up of 15 amino acids. Germline CDR1 and CDR2: MNHEY and SVGAGI. The CDR3 protein is CASSYEASNTGEPFF. CDR3 DNA sequence: TGTGCCAGCAGTTACGAGGCCAGTAACACCGGGGAGCCGTTTTTT.

This chain links TRBV6-5 with TRBJ2-5; D could derive from TRBD1 or TRBD2 (5 bases each). Trimming removed 0 bases from V and 4 bases from J, with 15 bases in between. Germline V lookup: CDR1 MNHEY, CDR2 SVGAGI. The CDR3 spans 16 residues. CDR3 amino acids: CASSYSGRGVGETQYF. In nucleotides, the CDR3 is TGTGCCAGCAGTTACTCCGGGCGAGGGGTCGGAGAGACCCAGTACTTC.

This clone was seen once. The chain couples TRBV4-3 to TRBJ2-1; TRBD2 might be the D (6 bases). This CDR3 comprises 15 residues. Trimming pared 1 base from V and 7 bases from J, leaving 14 bases between. Germline CDR1 LGHNA, CDR2 YSLEER. Here the CDR3 reads CASSQAGREWNEQFF. CDR3 nucleotides: TGCGCCAGCAGCCAAGCCGGTCGGGAGTGGAATGAGCAGTTCTTC.

A few counts support this clone. The chain couples TRBV6-1 to TRBJ2-6; 7 bases map to TRBD2. Germline-derived CDR1 and CDR2 are MNHNS and SASEGT. The V gene end was trimmed by 4 bases and the J gene end by 0 bases; junction bases not matched to a gene: 9. The CDR3 length is 18 residues. Here the CDR3 DNA reads TGTGCCAGCAGTGGGGGGGGGTTAGACACCTCTGGGGCCAACGTCCTGACTTTC. Residues: CASSGGGLDTSGANVLTF.

This clone came up a few times. The rearrangement joins TRBV2 to TRBJ2-6; no clear D gene. Deletions cut 1 base from V and 0 bases from J, with 4 bases between. The germline V gene encodes CDR1 SNHLY and CDR2 FYNNEI. CDR3 size: 15 residues. CDR3 sequence: CASSEGGSGANVLTF. The CDR3 nucleotides read TGTGCCAGCAGTGAAGGGGGCTCTGGGGCCAACGTCCTGACTTTC.

This clone is judged medium-sized (0.01 to 0.1%). Additional DNA sequences in this sample encode the identical CDR3. The rearrangement links TRBV7-8 to TRBJ2-7; D gene ambiguous. The CDR3 spans 15 residues. Trimming pared 1 base from V and 1 base from J, leaving 11 bases between. CDR1 and CDR2 from the germline V gene are SGHVS and FQNEAQ. CDR3 residues: CASSLGGQESYEQYF. The CDR3 bases are TGTGCCAGCAGCTTAGGAGGTCAGGAATCCTACGAGCAGTACTTC.

This clone was seen more than once but under ten times. In this CDR3 the conserved last residue, phenylalanine or tryptophan, is missing, so a read error is likely. CDR3 in amino acids: CASSLLVAGAGTDTQYS. The CDR3, as DNA: TGTGCCAGCAGTTTATTGGTAGCGGGAGCCGGCACAGATACGCAGTATTCT. The J gene is TRBJ2-3, the V gene TRBV27, with TRBD2 matching over 9 bases. There are 17 residues in the CDR3. V was pared by 1 base and J by 1 base, with 6 bases of the junction left unmatched. Germline V gives CDR1 MNHEY, CDR2 SMNVEV (reference sequence).

This clone came up a few times. One junction end disagrees with the germline gene, perhaps due to a read error. The J gene is TRBJ2-7, the V gene TRBV6-2 or TRBV6-3, with 8 nucleotides matching TRBD1. This CDR3 is built from 16 residues. From germline, CDR1 is MNHEY and CDR2 SVGEGT. The CDR3 spells CAISYAFRTGSYEQYF. The CDR3 DNA follows: TGTGCCATCAGTTACGCGTTCCGGACAGGGAGCTACGAGCAGTACTTC.

This clone was detected only a few times. The V call is TRBV6-1, the J call TRBJ1-2; D gene ambiguous. The CDR3 is 16 amino acids. Germline values: CDR1 MNHNS, CDR2 SASEGT. Trimming stripped 2 bases from V and 5 bases from J, with 18 bases between. CDR3 protein: CASSERAALPLYGYTF. The CDR3 DNA follows: TGTGCCAGCAGTGAACGGGCAGCATTACCACTATATGGCTACACCTTC.

V and J are TRBV4-3 and TRBJ2-7, with TRBD2 matching 7 bases. J was trimmed by 3 bases and V by 0 bases; bases with no gene match: 5. CDR1 and CDR2 (germline): LGHNA, YSLEER. CDR3 length: 15 residues. The CDR3: CASSQDGSGYYEQYF. The DNA of the CDR3 is TGCGCCAGCAGCCAAGATGGTAGCGGGTACTACGAGCAGTACTTC.